This T cell receptor (beta chain) was documented in a study of blood T cells in healthy people across ages. Germline values: CDR1 MNHNS, CDR2 SASEGT. This CDR3 spans 13 amino acids. V was trimmed by 10 bases and J by 2 bases, leaving 14 bases between them. Individuals who donated were healthy Caucasians from Russia aged roughly 6 to 100. Researchers collected 9.5 to 10 milliliters of peripheral blood from every single donor. This clonotype was seen a single time. It was with a sample-barcoded 5' primer and a J-beta primer mix that a second PCR of roughly 6 to 12 cycles was run. The template-switch adaptor, which had 12 random nucleotides, put a tag on each cDNA molecule. One entry per CDR3 protein, called by TCRdb with MiXCR from the 5' RACE reads. Among around 1,500,000 distinct CDR3 sequences listed, roughly 40% were seen once.

This sequence was found in a young woman in good health. The chain is built from TRBV6-1 and TRBJ1-1; no clear D gene. What was sequenced was blood. The CDR3 region has the DNA TGTGCCAACTCCCCGGGCCTCAACACTGAAGCTTTCTTT. This gives the protein CANSPGLNTEAFF.